The clone carrying this T cell receptor (beta chain) was found a few times. Its antigen is not identified. Germline values: CDR1 LGHDT, CDR2 YNNKEL (reference sequence). The CDR3 length is 10 residues. The authors ran a second PCR of about 6 to 11 cycles using a sample-barcoded 5' primer and a J-beta primer mix. TCRdb re-analysed the 5' RACE reads in MiXCR, keeping a single row per CDR3 protein. The table has hundreds of thousands of distinct CDR3 sequences, more than 25% seen once. The sample belongs to a study of blood T cells in healthy people across ages. Findings of the study overall: It was not known whether donors were CMV positive (a possible confounder of expanded clonotype changes).

Sample: blood. The rearrangement links TRBV3-1 to TRBJ2-2; the D gene is possibly TRBD1 (5 bases). The source is a woman older than 75 in good health. The CDR3 sequence is CAAGTGELFF. The CDR3 DNA reads as TGTGCAGCAGGGACCGGGGAGCTGTTTTTT.